The 14 T cell receptor beta chains reported below all come from one sample, sequenced in a study of T cells in Graves' hyperthyroidism and ophthalmopathy. It was RNA transcripts that yielded the amplified TCR beta CDR3 regions. TCR CDR3 underwent first-round RT-PCR with the HTBI primer set. A single record per CDR3 protein comes from TCRdb applying MiXCR to the multiplex PCR reads. The sample lists hundreds of thousands of distinct CDR3 sequences; around 15% were seen once. Sequencing was carried out using blood. Receptors were obtained from a woman aged 40 to 49 with Graves' ophthalmopathy.

This clonotype was detected many times. This rearrangement joins TRBV27 to TRBJ2-7, with 7 bases lining up with TRBD2. CDR1 and CDR2 from the germline V gene are MNHEY and SMNVEV (reference sequence). The CDR3 consists of 14 residues. The V gene end was trimmed by 3 bases and the J gene end by 2 bases; junction bases not matched to a gene: 4. The chain's CDR3 is CASSFRGEAYEQYF. In nucleotides, the CDR3 is TGTGCCAGCAGTTTTCGGGGGGAAGCCTACGAGCAGTACTTC.

The chain joins TRBV3-1 to TRBJ1-2; no clear D gene. The CDR3 loop spans 15 amino acids. Germline CDR1 LGHDT, CDR2 YNNKEL (reference sequence). V dropped 1 base and J dropped 0 bases, with 9 bases sitting between them. For the CDR3, the DNA is TGTGCCAGCAGCCAAGGACCATCTTCTAACTATGGCTACACCTTC. Residues: CASSQGPSSNYGYTF.

CDR3 in DNA: TGTGCCAGTAGTATTGGAGACAGTAGCAATCAGCCCCAGCATTTT. This gives the protein CASSIGDSSNQPQHF. The chain uses TRBV19 and TRBJ1-5; tentatively, D is TRBD1 (5 bases). The CDR3 sequence is 15 residues long. Germline CDR1 is LNHDA and CDR2 is SQIVND (reference sequence). Trimming left V 3 bases short and J 0 bases short, with 9 bases between.

This clonotype came up many times. For the CDR3, the DNA is TGTGCCAGCAGCTCTGACAGGGGACGTTTGACCACTGAAGCTTTCTTT. The encoded protein is CASSSDRGRLTTEAFF. The V gene is TRBV28, the J gene TRBJ1-1, with 8 bases identical to TRBD1. Per the germline V gene, CDR1 is MDHEN and CDR2 is SYDVKM. The CDR3 spans 16 residues. V lost 6 bases and J lost 4; bases outside the gene matches: 13. The variable domain in full, completed from reference TRBV28 and TRBJ1-1, reads DVKVTQSSRYLVKRTGEKVFLECVQDMDHENMFWYRQDPGLGLRLIYFSYDVKMKEKGDIPEGYSVSREKKERFSLILESASTNQTSMYLCASSSDRGRLTTEAFFGQGTRLTVV.

The gene calls are TRBV18 and TRBJ1-1, with 8 bases aligning to TRBD1. Unmatched junction bases numbered 4, after V lost 3 bases and J lost 4 bases. CDR3 size: 14 residues. From germline, CDR1 is KGHSH and CDR2 LQKENI. CDR3 DNA sequence: TGTGCCAGCTCACCCTCCGGGACAGGCACTGAAGCTTTCTTT. Protein product: CASSPSGTGTEAFF. The full variable domain, in which reference TRBV18 and TRBJ1-1 provide the parts outside the CDR3, is NAGVMQNPRHLVRRRGQEARLRCSPMKGHSHVYWYRQLPEEGLKFMVYLQKENIIDESGMPKERFSAEFPKEGPSILRIQQVVRGDSAAYFCASSPSGTGTEAFFGQGTRLTVV.

The V call is TRBV19, the J call TRBJ2-2; 9 nucleotides align to TRBD2. Trimming took 0 bases from V and 7 from J; bases not matched to a gene: 6. The CDR3 contains 16 residues. The V gene's germline CDR1 is LNHDA and CDR2 SQIVND (reference sequence). The CDR3 nucleotides read TGTGCCAGTAGTATAGAGGGACTAGCTTTGATCGGGGAGCTGTTTTTT. Translation gives CASSIEGLALIGELFF.

This clonotype was seen many times. The V and J genes are TRBV24-1 and TRBJ2-2; D might be TRBD2 (6 bases). The V end lost 4 bases, the J end lost 6 bases, and 11 bases lay between the germline ends. The germline V gene has CDR1 KGHDR and CDR2 SFDVKD. The CDR3 contains 14 residues. CDR3 in amino acids: CATSELAWSGELFF. Here the CDR3 DNA reads TGTGCCACCAGTGAGCTAGCGTGGTCCGGGGAGCTGTTTTTT.

There are a few counts of this clonotype. The chain combines TRBV6-5 with TRBJ1-2; D unclear. Germline loops: CDR1 MNHEY, CDR2 SVGAGI. This CDR3 is built from 15 residues. Trimming left V 2 bases short and J 0 bases short, with 10 bases between. The CDR3 here is CASSYEFESNYGYTF. CDR3 in DNA: TGTGCCAGCAGTTACGAATTCGAGTCTAACTATGGCTACACCTTC.

This clonotype has ten or more counts. The chain couples TRBV12-3 or TRBV12-4 to TRBJ2-5, with 8 nucleotides matching TRBD2. The V segment lost 5 bases and the J segment 5 bases; nucleotides outside the gene matches: 4. The CDR3 runs to 13 residues. Here the CDR3 reads CASSSGSWETQYF. The CDR3 nucleotides read TGTGCCAGCAGTAGCGGGAGCTGGGAGACCCAGTACTTC.

At least ten counts were recorded for this clonotype. This chain joins TRBV12-3 or TRBV12-4 and TRBJ2-7; possibly TRBD1 for D (6 bases). The CDR3 totals 14 residues. V was clipped by 2 bases and J by 6 bases, with 14 bases between them. CDR3 nucleotide sequence: TGTGCCAGCAGTTTAAGACACAGGGCTGGCGAGCAGTACTTC. Translating gives CASSLRHRAGEQYF.

This clonotype has just one count. Just one base apart from a much larger clone, this may be a read error. This CDR3 fails to terminate in the conserved phenylalanine or tryptophan, so it likely reflects a read error. The rearrangement joins TRBV6-2 or TRBV6-3 to TRBJ1-1, with D possibly being TRBD1 (5 bases). Trimming removed 6 bases at V and 3 bases at J, with 17 bases between. The germline V gene encodes CDR1 MNHEY and CDR2 SVGEGT. The CDR3 runs 15 residues. The CDR3 nucleotides are TGTGCCAGCAGCCGCCTGCGGGGCTTGGACACTGAAGCTTTCCTT. Amino acids: CASSRLRGLDTEAFL.

This clonotype showed up many times. In DNA form, the CDR3 reads TGTGCCAGCAGGTTGATTGGAAGTGCCTACGAGCAGTACTTC. It encodes CASRLIGSAYEQYF. The rearrangement joins TRBV2 to TRBJ2-7; D remains unclear. With 6 bases removed from V and 2 bases from J, the gap between germline ends came to 14 bases. CDR1 SNHLY and CDR2 FYNNEI come from the germline V gene. The CDR3 totals 14 residues. Drawing the rest from reference TRBV2 and TRBJ2-7, the complete variable domain is EPEVTQTPSHQVTQMGQEVILRCVPISNHLYFYWYRQILGQKVEFLVSFYNNEISEKSEIFDDQFSVERPDGSNFTLKIRSTKLEDSAMYFCASRLIGSAYEQYFGPGTRLTVT.

Here the CDR3 reads CASSQVPGGGSGNTIYF. CDR3 DNA: TGTGCCAGCAGCCAAGTCCCGGGGGGGGGCTCTGGAAACACCATATATTTT. V is TRBV3-1 and J is TRBJ1-3; D is possibly TRBD1 (5 bases). The CDR3 is 17 amino acids. CDR1 LGHDT and CDR2 YNNKEL come from the germline V gene (reference sequence). V was trimmed by 1 base and J by 0 bases, leaving 13 bases between them. The complete variable domain, with remaining parts taken from reference TRBV3-1 and TRBJ1-3, reads DTAVSQTPKYLVTQMGNDKSIKCEQNLGHDTMYWYKQDSKKFLKIMFSYNNKELIINETVPNRFSPKSPDKAHLNLHINSLELGDSAVYFCASSQVPGGGSGNTIYFGEGSWLTVV.

This clonotype was picked up many times. The rearrangement joins TRBV30 to TRBJ2-5; D is undetermined. The CDR3 has 14 amino acids. Germline V gene sequence: CDR1 GTSNPN, CDR2 SVGIG (reference sequence). Trimming took 0 bases from V and 0 from J, leaving 8 bases between them. Here the CDR3 reads CAWSVWRNQETQYF. DNA of the CDR3: TGTGCCTGGAGTGTATGGCGTAACCAAGAGACCCAGTACTTC.